This passage covers 15 T cell receptor beta chains from one sample sequenced in a study of long-term antiretroviral therapy in people with HIV (dated by TCRdb to between 2022 and 2023). The immunoSEQ hsTCRB v3.0 assay was used at survey level resolution for TRB variable region sequencing. Drawn from immuneACCESS, this table holds only the in-frame rearrangements with V and J called that TCRdb kept. Clones are partly lost; checked studies trace under half to an unresolved V gene and leave the rest unexplained. The sample data list roughly 7,100 clones, and roughly 67% of these were observed just once. Approximately 29% of the sample belongs to the ten largest clones. This specimen consisted of unsorted PBMCs, obtained 0.2 years after starting antiretroviral therapy. Receptors were obtained from a man between 40 and 49 years old with HIV.

V usage is TRBV27 and J usage is TRBJ1-1, with D perhaps TRBD1 (6 bases). Germline values: CDR1 MNHEY, CDR2 SMNVEV (reference sequence). V was clipped by 6 bases and J by 7 bases, with 12 bases between them. The CDR3 is made up of 12 amino acids. CDR3: CASSPGTFEAFF. In DNA form, the CDR3 reads TGTGCCAGCAGCCCAGGGACATTTGAAGCTTTCTTT.

This clone was seen more than once but under ten times. The V and J genes are TRBV6-5 and TRBJ1-2, with TRBD1 as a possible D gene (6 bases). Deletions cut 5 bases from V and 2 bases from J, with 9 bases between. Germline CDR1 MNHEY, CDR2 SVGAGI. This CDR3 is 13 amino acids long. The CDR3 here is CASSDQGNYGYTF. DNA of the CDR3: TGTGCCAGCAGTGATCAGGGGAACTATGGCTACACCTTC.

This clone is deemed medium-sized. The chain uses TRBV7-2 and TRBJ1-3, with 9 nucleotides matching TRBD1. Trimming cost V 5 bases and J 5 bases; bases outside gene matches: 7. The CDR3 is 15 residues long. Germline-derived CDR1 and CDR2 are SGHTA and FQGNSA. CDR3 nucleotides: TGTGCCAGCAGCCCCACGGGACAGGGAAGAAACACCATATATTTT. Its protein product is CASSPTGQGRNTIYF.

The V gene is TRBV25-1, the J gene TRBJ1-1, with TRBD1 as a possible D gene (5 bases). This CDR3 contains 15 residues. V shed 3 bases and J shed 3 bases, with 14 bases lying between them. Germline assignment: CDR1 MGHDK and CDR2 SYGVNS. The CDR3 nucleotides read TGTGCCAGCAGTGACCGCGGGGGAATCGACACTGAAGCTTTCTTT. Translating gives CASSDRGGIDTEAFF.

The chain couples TRBV13 to TRBJ1-1; the D gene is possibly TRBD1 (5 bases). The germline CDR1 and CDR2 sequences are PRHDT and FYEKMQ (reference sequence). Between the trimmed V and J ends, which lost 0 bases and 3 bases, there was a span of 20 bases. The CDR3 covers 18 residues. The CDR3 bases are TGTGCCAGCAGCTTAGGCCTGGGGGAGACCGGCGCGTACACTGAAGCTTTCTTT. Translated, it gives CASSLGLGETGAYTEAFF.

This clone has a handful of counts. The gene calls are TRBV5-6 and TRBJ1-4; 9 bases agree with TRBD1. This CDR3 is 17 amino acids long. V gave up 3 bases and J gave up 0 bases; unmatched junction bases: 6. CDR1 is SGHDT and CDR2 is YYEEEE in the germline V gene. CDR3 sequence (DNA): TGTGCCAGCAGCTCTCCGGGACAGGGAACAACTAATGAAAAACTGTTTTTT. Translated, it gives CASSSPGQGTTNEKLFF. The whole variable domain, filled in from reference TRBV5-6 and TRBJ1-4, reads DAGVTQSPTHLIKTRGQQVTLRCSPKSGHDTVSWYQQALGQGPQFIFQYYEEEERQRGNFPDRFSGHQFPNYSSELNVNALLLGDSALYLCASSSPGQGTTNEKLFFGSGTQLSVL.

In this sample, this clone is medium-sized (0.01 to 0.1%). The chain couples TRBV5-8 to TRBJ2-2; D possibly uses TRBD1 or TRBD2 (5 bases each). CDR3 size: 16 residues. Germline values: CDR1 SGHTS, CDR2 YDEGEE. Trimming removed 2 bases from V and 1 base from J, with 12 bases in between. The CDR3 here is CASSLKGRENTGELFF. The CDR3, as DNA: TGTGCCAGCAGCTTAAAGGGACGGGAGAACACCGGGGAGCTGTTTTTT.

The table lists this clone with a few counts. The V call is TRBV5-4, the J call TRBJ1-2; 9 positions agree with TRBD1. Germline loops: CDR1 SGHNT, CDR2 YYREEE (reference sequence). The CDR3 runs to 14 residues. Trimming removed 4 bases from V and 7 bases from J; junction bases left unmatched: 8. CDR3 bases: TGTGCCAGCAGCGCTGGACAGGGGCTAGGTGGCTACACCTTC. Residues: CASSAGQGLGGYTF.

The V call is TRBV5-1, the J call TRBJ2-7; TRBD2 might be the D (6 bases). CDR1 SGHRS and CDR2 YFSETQ come from the germline V gene. V shed 0 bases and J shed 0 bases, with 10 bases lying between them. This CDR3 spans 15 amino acids. CDR3 amino acids: CASSLDGGVSYEQYF. The DNA for the CDR3 is TGCGCCAGCAGCTTGGACGGCGGGGTCTCCTACGAGCAGTACTTC.

In DNA, the CDR3 is TGTGCCAGTAGTTGGGGCCGAGCGAACACCGGGGAGCTGTTTTTT. The encoded protein is CASSWGRANTGELFF. The V call is TRBV19, the J call TRBJ2-2, with D possibly TRBD1 on 5 matching bases. The CDR3 is made up of 15 amino acids. The germline V gene encodes CDR1 LNHDA and CDR2 SQIVND (reference sequence). V shed 5 bases and J shed 0 bases, with 10 bases lying between them.

The chain links TRBV18 to TRBJ2-7, with 11 bases aligning to TRBD1. The trim removed 3 bases at V and 3 bases at J, leaving 1 base unmatched. CDR1 and CDR2 (germline): KGHSH, LQKENI. CDR3 length: 14 amino acids. The DNA for the CDR3 is TGTGCCAGCTCACCCGGGACAGGGGGCTACGAGCAGTACTTC. The encoded protein is CASSPGTGGYEQYF.

The V gene is TRBV27, the J gene TRBJ2-1; weak D call: TRBD1 (6 bases). Trimming removed 6 bases from V and 8 bases from J, with 23 bases in between. CDR1 is MNHEY, CDR2 SMNVEV, per germline (reference sequence). The CDR3 totals 16 residues. The DNA for the CDR3 is TGTGCCAGCAGCCTAGGGGGACGACCTCCTATAGATGAGCAGTTCTTC. It is translated as CASSLGGRPPIDEQFF.

This clone appeared a few times. The V gene is TRBV5-4, the J gene TRBJ2-7, with D perhaps matching TRBD1 (6 bases). This CDR3 comprises 15 residues. Looked up from germline, CDR1 is SGHNT and CDR2 is YYREEE (reference sequence). The V end lost 4 bases, the J end lost 2 bases, and 16 bases lay between the germline ends. The CDR3 sequence is CASSPTSGAPYEQYF. CDR3 coding DNA: TGTGCCAGCAGCCCCACCTCAGGGGCCCCCTACGAGCAGTACTTC.

The chain couples TRBV27 to TRBJ2-3; TRBD2 agrees at 7 bases. The CDR3 is 15 amino acids. The germline V gene encodes CDR1 MNHEY and CDR2 SMNVEV (reference sequence). V lost 8 bases to trimming and J lost 2 bases; unmatched junction nucleotides: 10. The CDR3 loop reads CASWGSGEITDTQYF. The CDR3 region has the DNA TGTGCCAGCTGGGGGAGCGGGGAAATCACAGATACGCAGTATTTT.

The chain uses TRBV9 and TRBJ1-1, with D maybe TRBD1 (6 bases). The V gene's germline CDR1 is SGDLS and CDR2 YYNGEE. V lost 3 bases and J 2 bases, leaving 17 bases between the germline ends. CDR3 size: 16 residues. The DNA of the CDR3 is TGTGCCAGCAGCGCCGCTAGGGGGGCTCTAAACACTGAAGCTTTCTTT. Translating it yields CASSAARGALNTEAFF.